This T cell receptor beta chain was sequenced for a study of spatial heterogeneity in lung cancer. TCRdb fed the 5' RACE reads into MiXCR, producing one record per CDR3 protein. Here the sample spans about 50,000 distinct CDR3 sequences, 7.6% being singletons. Comment on this clonotype: One end of the junction does not line up with germline, which may come from a read error.

Regarding time point: sample taken at primary tumor resection. Tumor, nontumor lung or frozen PBMC supplied whole RNA that was sequenced unsorted. CDR3 length: 18 amino acids. Germline lookup yields CDR1 LNHDA and CDR2 SQIVND (reference sequence). This TCR was sampled from a female donor with early-stage non-small cell lung cancer. The J gene is TRBJ1-1, the V gene TRBV19; D not resolved. This specimen consisted of PBMCs, obtained at surgery. CDR3 bases: TGTGTCAGTAGTATAGAAGAAGCTGGATTAGGGATGAACACTGAAGCTTTCTTT. The encoded protein is CVSSIEEAGLGMNTEAFF.